A single sample gave rise to the 7 T cell receptor beta chains below, sequenced in a study of cytomegalovirus exposure and HLA in healthy donors. Researchers ran the PCR with 60 Vbeta and 13 Jbeta primers. Libraries were prepared by immunoSEQ multiplex PCR; TCRdb keeps only in-frame clonotypes and omits some of them. The sample includes some 180,000 clones, around 73% seen only once; the top ten take about 2.8%. Input material: PBMCs. The receptors originated from a woman aged 25 to 39 in good health and CMV-seronegative.

This clone was detected a few times. V is TRBV6-4 and J is TRBJ2-1, with 7 nucleotides matching TRBD1. CDR1 is MRHNA and CDR2 is SNTAGT in the germline V gene. With V trimmed by 1 base and J by 0 bases, 3 bases remained unmatched. The CDR3 covers 16 residues. DNA of the CDR3: TGTGCCAGCAGTGACTTGGCAGGGGGCTCCTACAATGAGCAGTTCTTC. Translating gives CASSDLAGGSYNEQFF.

The CDR3 DNA sequence: TGTGCCTGGAGTGTACTTCCCCCGCACACCGGGGAGCTGTTTTTT. As protein: CAWSVLPPHTGELFF. V is TRBV30 and J is TRBJ2-2; D ambiguous. CDR3 length: 15 residues. Germline CDR1 and CDR2: GTSNPN and SVGIG (reference sequence). The ends were cut back, 0 bases at V and 3 bases at J, with 11 bases in the middle.

This clone has only a few counts. The V and J genes are TRBV15 and TRBJ2-7, with 9 bases matching TRBD2. CDR1 and CDR2 (germline): LNHNV, YYDKDF (reference sequence). The CDR3 is 16 residues long. The V segment lost 8 bases and the J segment 1 base; nucleotides outside the gene matches: 12. In nucleotides, the CDR3 is TGTGCCACCGGACGCAAGCGGGAGGCGATTTCCTACGAGCAGTACTTC. This gives the protein CATGRKREAISYEQYF.

The chain employs TRBV28 and TRBJ2-7; D might be TRBD2 (5 bases). Germline V CDR1 and CDR2: MDHEN, SYDVKM. The CDR3 has 13 residues. Deletions cut 4 bases from V and 2 bases from J, with 9 bases between. The CDR3 DNA reads TGTGCCAGCAGTTCACCGGGGACCTACGAGCAGTACTTC. Translation: CASSSPGTYEQYF.

The chain uses TRBV21-1 and TRBJ1-2. TRBV21-1 constitutes a pseudogene. This CDR3 contains 16 residues. CDR3 in amino acids: CASSKGSERCDYGYTF. In nucleotides, the CDR3 is TGTGCCAGCAGCAAAGGGAGCGAGAGGTGTGACTATGGCTACACCTTC.

This chain joins TRBV30 and TRBJ2-7; 12 bases fit TRBD2. In germline, CDR1 is GTSNPN, CDR2 SVGIG (reference sequence). V lost 2 bases and J lost 3; bases outside the gene matches: 5. The CDR3 is 15 amino acids. CDR3 protein: CAWSLGTSGFYEQYF. CDR3 sequence (DNA): TGTGCCTGGAGTTTAGGGACTAGCGGGTTCTACGAGCAGTACTTC.

The chain combines TRBV29-1 with TRBJ1-2; D is unclear. The V gene lost 1 base and the J gene lost 6 bases, with 6 bases spanning the gap. This CDR3 is built from 11 residues. Germline V gene lookup returns CDR1 SQVTM and CDR2 ANQGSEA. This CDR3 reads CSVEAPDGYTF. CDR3 sequence (DNA): TGCAGCGTTGAAGCCCCGGATGGCTACACCTTC.